A single sample gave rise to the 13 T cell receptor beta chains below, sequenced in a study of blood T cell repertoires in COVID-19. The method was immunoSEQ multiplex PCR; TCRdb's version includes in-frame clones alone and lacks a portion of them. The sample lists approximately 260,000 clones, 70% to 90% occurring once. The sequencing input was peripheral blood. The receptor source for this set is a man in his fifties or sixties who had recovered from COVID-19.

This sequence joins TRBV5-4 and TRBJ2-5, with D maybe TRBD1 (7 bases). The CDR3 runs to 15 residues. CDR1 and CDR2 (germline): SGHNT, YYREEE (reference sequence). V was trimmed by 0 bases and J by 4 bases, leaving 13 bases between them. As DNA, the CDR3 is TGTGCCAGCAGCTTGGTCCAGGGGGGCCGAGAGACCCAGTACTTC. This translates into CASSLVQGGRETQYF.

CDR3 loop: CASSLELAIDTQYF. The CDR3 DNA sequence: TGTGCCAGCAGCTTAGAGCTAGCAATAGATACGCAGTATTTT. The gene calls are TRBV11-2 and TRBJ2-3, with a possible D match to TRBD2 (5 bases). Trimming removed 0 bases from V and 5 bases from J, with 9 bases in between. CDR1 SGHAT and CDR2 FQNNGV come from the germline V gene. CDR3 length: 14 residues.

The chain employs TRBV19 and TRBJ2-2, with D maybe TRBD1 (5 bases). The CDR3 sequence is 14 residues long. V gave up 8 bases and J gave up 5 bases, with 15 bases separating them. Germline values: CDR1 LNHDA, CDR2 SQIVND (reference sequence). CDR3 sequence (DNA): TGTGCCAGTGCCGCCCGGACAACTACCGGGGAGCTGTTTTTT. Amino acid sequence: CASAARTTTGELFF.

A note on this clone: The sample contains more than one DNA sequence encoding this CDR3. The V and J genes are TRBV5-1 and TRBJ1-1; TRBD1 agrees at 12 bases. V lost 3 bases to trimming and J lost 2 bases; unmatched junction nucleotides: 8. The CDR3 consists of 17 residues. Per germline, CDR1 SGHRS and CDR2 YFSETQ. The CDR3 DNA reads TGCGCCAGCAGCTGGGGGACAGGGGGCCTCCTCAACACTGAAGCTTTCTTT. Its translation is CASSWGTGGLLNTEAFF.

The J gene is TRBJ2-5, the V gene TRBV24-1; a weak D match, TRBD1 (6 bases). CDR1 and CDR2 from the germline V gene are KGHDR and SFDVKD. Deletions cut 5 bases from V and 1 base from J, with 13 bases between. The CDR3 length is 15 residues. CDR3 protein: CATSGAGVVQETQYF. CDR3 in DNA: TGTGCCACCAGTGGGGCAGGGGTGGTCCAAGAGACCCAGTACTTC.

The genes are TRBV19 and TRBJ2-1; the match to TRBD1 covers 7 bases. Germline V lookup: CDR1 LNHDA, CDR2 SQIVND (reference sequence). V lost 4 bases to trimming and J lost 14 bases; unmatched junction nucleotides: 11. The CDR3 is 13 amino acids. In DNA form, the CDR3 reads TGTGCCAGTAGTACCGTAAGGACAGGAGAGGAGTTCTTC. Translated: CASSTVRTGEEFF.

The table lists this clone with a count of one. The V gene is TRBV5-4, the J gene TRBJ2-5; 8 nucleotides match TRBD2. CDR3 size: 16 residues. V dropped 4 bases and J dropped 5; count of bases not matched to a gene: 13. Per germline, CDR1 SGHNT and CDR2 YYREEE (reference sequence). This CDR3 reads CASSQGGRGDVETQYF. CDR3 in DNA: TGTGCCAGCAGCCAGGGCGGGCGGGGGGATGTGGAGACCCAGTACTTC. Complete variable domain (other parts from reference TRBV5-4 and TRBJ2-5): ETGVTQSPTHLIKTRGQQVTLRCSSQSGHNTVSWYQQALGQGPQFIFQYYREEENGRGNFPPRFSGLQFPNYSSELNVNALELDDSALYLCASSQGGRGDVETQYFGPGTRLLVL.

The count of this clone is one. The V and J genes are TRBV29-1 and TRBJ1-1; D not resolved. This CDR3 spans 11 amino acids. Between the trimmed V and J ends, which lost 4 bases and 11 bases, there was a span of 14 bases. Per the germline V gene, CDR1 is SQVTM and CDR2 is ANQGSEA. The CDR3 loop reads CSVVRELGAFF. CDR3 coding DNA: TGCAGCGTTGTCCGAGAACTAGGGGCTTTCTTT.

The chain has TRBV30 and TRBJ1-1, with D possibly TRBD1 on 6 matching bases. The CDR3 length is 13 residues. Germline V lookup: CDR1 GTSNPN, CDR2 SVGIG (reference sequence). The CDR3 nucleotides are TGTGCTCAGGACAGCGCCAGACACACTGAAGCTTTCTTT. Translating gives CAQDSARHTEAFF.

The gene calls are TRBV11-3 and TRBJ2-2; maybe TRBD2 (6 bases). The CDR3 covers 15 residues. Trimming pared 5 bases from V and 7 bases from J, leaving 17 bases between. CDR1 is SGHNT and CDR2 is YENEEA in the germline V gene. The CDR3 nucleotides are TGTGCCAGCAGCAACGCGGGACTTTCGAGCGGGGAGCTGTTTTTT. As protein: CASSNAGLSSGELFF.

V and J are TRBV29-1 and TRBJ1-3; unclear D gene. The CDR3 spans 13 residues. Between the trimmed V and J ends, which lost 3 bases and 0 bases, there was a span of 6 bases. Germline loops: CDR1 SQVTM, CDR2 ANQGSEA. The CDR3 region has the DNA TGCAGCGTTGACCGGGGCTCTGGAAACACCATATATTTT. This gives the protein CSVDRGSGNTIYF.

Comment on this clone: The sample has other DNA sequences that encode this CDR3 too. The chain links TRBV5-1 to TRBJ2-3; D may be TRBD2 (6 bases). CDR3 length: 15 residues. CDR1 is SGHRS, CDR2 YFSETQ, per germline. Trimming shortened V by 1 base and J by 1 base, and 10 bases separated the two germline ends. For the CDR3, the DNA is TGCGCCAGCAGCTTGCGGGGGATGGGCACAGATACGCAGTATTTT. This encodes CASSLRGMGTDTQYF. The whole variable domain, remainder taken from reference TRBV5-1 and TRBJ2-3, is KAGVTQTPRYLIKTRGQQVTLSCSPISGHRSVSWYQQTPGQGLQFLFEYFSETQRNKGNFPGRFSGRQFSNSRSEMNVSTLELGDSALYLCASSLRGMGTDTQYFGPGTRLTVL.

The chain links TRBV4-1 to TRBJ1-6; 8 bases are a match to TRBD1. Germline values: CDR1 MGHRA, CDR2 YSYEKL. J gave up 1 base and V 0 bases, and 11 bases lay outside the gene matches. The CDR3 length is 20 residues. The CDR3 sequence: CASSQDRAGGEWSYNSPLHF. In DNA form, the CDR3 reads TGCGCCAGCAGCCAAGATCGGGCAGGGGGCGAATGGTCCTATAATTCACCCCTCCACTTT.